This TCR beta chain originates from a study of Tregs in tolerant kidney transplant recipients. Whole-study findings and limits: Tregs expanded with activated donor B cells seemed most donor-specific. Findings come from small patient numbers and require larger validation. This study did not directly address biological reproducibility.

Unstimulated Tregs (CD4+CD25+CD127-) and CD4+CD25- non-Tregs were sorted from PBMCs. The CDR3 length is 15 residues. Germline V gives CDR1 MGHRA, CDR2 YSYEKL. V dropped 5 bases and J dropped 5 bases, with 18 bases sitting between them. Method: immunoSEQ multiplex PCR; TCRdb's copy keeps in-frame clones and lacks some. The sample gives 110,000 or so clones, almost 95% of which show up once; less than 0.7% is in the top ten. This clone was detected only once. Its antigen is unidentified. V gene TRBV4-1 combines with J gene TRBJ2-5; possibly TRBD2 for D (5 bases). The specimen sequenced was CD4+ T cells from blood. The source is a human donor in good health. CDR3 amino acids: CASSTTPPGSETQYF. CDR3 DNA sequence: TGCGCCAGCAGCACTACACCCCCGGGGTCTGAGACCCAGTACTTC.